This T cell receptor (beta chain) was sequenced in a study of CD4 T cells in relation to SARS-CoV-2 and coronaviruses. CDR3 length equals 13 residues. Germline CDR1 reads MRHNA; CDR2 reads SNTAGT. On this clone: The antigen is unknown.

Method: immunoSEQ multiplex PCR; TCRdb's copy keeps in-frame clones and lacks some. The table lists 20,000 to 25,000 clones, about 80% of them singletons. The unexposed donors gave CD4+ T cells in about 2011-2018, prior to COVID-19. Isolation of CD4+ T cells took place after approximately eleven days in culture. Sequences were obtained from CD4+ T cells from PBMCs, cultured in vitro. This chain uses TRBV6-4 with TRBJ1-4; D possibly corresponds to TRBD1 (5 bases). This TCR was recovered from a human donor in good health. The CDR3 coding sequence is TGTGCGGAGGCGGGGGGAGCTAATGAAAAACTGTTTTTT. Encoded protein: CAEAGGANEKLFF.